This T cell receptor (beta chain) stems from a study of cytomegalovirus exposure and HLA in healthy donors. Points from the study as a whole: Analyzed later, most CMV-associated TCR beta chains appeared HLA-restricted.

A word on this clone: Its matching antigen is unknown.

Primers included in the PCR were 60 Vbeta and 13 Jbeta primers. The method was immunoSEQ multiplex PCR; TCRdb's version includes in-frame clones alone and lacks a portion of them. The sample lists about 130,000 clones, just under 75% occurring once. Per the germline V gene, CDR1 is SGHRS and CDR2 is YFSETQ. V was pared by 5 bases and J by 8 bases, with 14 bases between. This CDR3 contains 13 residues. The TCR was taken from a man between 60 and 70 years old in good health and CMV-seropositive. The sample taken for sequencing was PBMCs. The chain recombines TRBV5-1 with TRBJ2-1; D is ambiguous. CDR3 in amino acids: CASRSLLGHEQFF. CDR3 bases: TGCGCCAGCAGATCCCTCCTTGGGCATGAGCAGTTCTTC.